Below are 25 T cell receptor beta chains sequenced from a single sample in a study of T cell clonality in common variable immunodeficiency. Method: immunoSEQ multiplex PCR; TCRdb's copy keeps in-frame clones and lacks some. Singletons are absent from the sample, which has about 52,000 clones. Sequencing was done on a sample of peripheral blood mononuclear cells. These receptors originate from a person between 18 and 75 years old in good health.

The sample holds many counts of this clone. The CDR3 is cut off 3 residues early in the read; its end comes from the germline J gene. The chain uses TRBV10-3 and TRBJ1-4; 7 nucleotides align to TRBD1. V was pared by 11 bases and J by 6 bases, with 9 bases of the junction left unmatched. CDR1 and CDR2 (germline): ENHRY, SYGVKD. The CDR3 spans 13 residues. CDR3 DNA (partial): TGTGCCGTCCTGACAGGGCAGGATGAAAAA. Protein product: CAVLTGQDEK. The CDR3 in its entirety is CAVLTGQDEKLFF.

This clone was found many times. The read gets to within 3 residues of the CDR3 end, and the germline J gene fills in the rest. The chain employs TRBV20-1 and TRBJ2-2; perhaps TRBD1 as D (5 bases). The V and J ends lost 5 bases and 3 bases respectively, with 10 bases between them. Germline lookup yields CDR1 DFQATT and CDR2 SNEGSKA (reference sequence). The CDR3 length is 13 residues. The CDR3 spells CSADDSYTGELFF. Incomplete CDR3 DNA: TGCAGTGCTGATGACAGTTACACCGGGGAG.

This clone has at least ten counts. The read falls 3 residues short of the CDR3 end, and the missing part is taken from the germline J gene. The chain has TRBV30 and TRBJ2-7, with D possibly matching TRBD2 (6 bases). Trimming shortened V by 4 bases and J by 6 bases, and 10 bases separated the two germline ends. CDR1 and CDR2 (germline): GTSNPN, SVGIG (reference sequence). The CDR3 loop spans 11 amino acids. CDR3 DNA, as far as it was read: TGTGCCTGGAAATCCGGGGGCGAG. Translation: CAWKSGGE. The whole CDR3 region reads CAWKSGGEQYF. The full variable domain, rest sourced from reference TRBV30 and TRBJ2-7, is SQTIHQWPATLVQPVGSPLSLECTVEGTSNPNLYWYRQAAGRGLQLLFYSVGIGQISSEVPQNLSASRPQDRQFILSSKKLLLSDSGFYLCAWKSGGEQYFGPGTRLTVT.

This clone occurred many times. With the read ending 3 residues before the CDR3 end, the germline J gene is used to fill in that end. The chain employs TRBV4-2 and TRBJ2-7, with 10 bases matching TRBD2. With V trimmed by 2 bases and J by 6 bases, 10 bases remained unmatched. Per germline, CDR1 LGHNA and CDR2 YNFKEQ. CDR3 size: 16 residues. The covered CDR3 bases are TGTGCCAGCAGCCAAACTTTGAGCGGGAGGGCCTCCGAG. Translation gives CASSQTLSGRASE. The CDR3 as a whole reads CASSQTLSGRASEQYF.

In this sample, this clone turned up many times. The CDR3 protein is CASSLRDRGEQYF. Partial CDR3 DNA: TGTGCCAGCAGTTTACGTGACAGGGGCGAG. The chain couples TRBV27 to TRBJ2-7, with 8 nucleotides matching TRBD1. The read terminates 3 residues before the CDR3 end, so the remaining end is supplied by the germline J gene. Germline V gene data show CDR1 as MNHEY and CDR2 as SMNVEV (reference sequence). Unmatched junction bases numbered 3, after V lost 2 bases and J lost 6 bases. The CDR3 length is 13 residues.

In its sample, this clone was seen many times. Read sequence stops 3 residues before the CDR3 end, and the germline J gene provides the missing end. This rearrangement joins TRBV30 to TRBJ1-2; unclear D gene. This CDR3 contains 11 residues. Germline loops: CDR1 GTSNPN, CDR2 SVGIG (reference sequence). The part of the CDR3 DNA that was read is TGTGCCTGGAGATGGGTCAGGGGC. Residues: CAWRWVRG. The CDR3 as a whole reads CAWRWVRGYTF.

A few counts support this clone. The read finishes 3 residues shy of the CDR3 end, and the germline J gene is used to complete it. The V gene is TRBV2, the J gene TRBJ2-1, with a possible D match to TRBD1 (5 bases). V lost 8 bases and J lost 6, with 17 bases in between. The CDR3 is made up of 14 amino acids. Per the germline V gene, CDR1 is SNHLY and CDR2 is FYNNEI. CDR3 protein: CASVKGPPGNEQFF. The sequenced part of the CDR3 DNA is TGTGCCAGCGTCAAGGGGCCCCCTGGCAATGAG.

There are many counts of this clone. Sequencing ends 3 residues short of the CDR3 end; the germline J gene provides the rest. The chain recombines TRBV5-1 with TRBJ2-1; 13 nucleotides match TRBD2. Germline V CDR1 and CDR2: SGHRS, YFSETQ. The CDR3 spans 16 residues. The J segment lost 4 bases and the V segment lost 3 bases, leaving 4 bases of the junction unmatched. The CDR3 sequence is CASSSTSGGRYNEQFF. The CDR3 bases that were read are TGCGCCAGCAGCTCGACTAGCGGGGGGAGGTACAATGAG.

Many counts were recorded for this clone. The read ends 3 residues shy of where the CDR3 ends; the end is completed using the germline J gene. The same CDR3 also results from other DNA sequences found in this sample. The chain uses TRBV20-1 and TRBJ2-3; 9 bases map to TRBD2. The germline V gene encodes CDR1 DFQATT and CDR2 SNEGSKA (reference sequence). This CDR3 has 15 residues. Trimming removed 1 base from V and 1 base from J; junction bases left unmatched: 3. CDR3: CSARGASGGTDTQYF. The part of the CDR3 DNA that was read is TGCAGTGCTAGAGGGGCTAGCGGGGGCACAGATACG.

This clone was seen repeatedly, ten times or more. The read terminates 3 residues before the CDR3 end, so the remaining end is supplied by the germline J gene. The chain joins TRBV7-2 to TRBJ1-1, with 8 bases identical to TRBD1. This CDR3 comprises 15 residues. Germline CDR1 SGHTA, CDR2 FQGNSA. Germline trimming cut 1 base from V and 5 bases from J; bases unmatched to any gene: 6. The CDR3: CASSLGTGSGTEAFF. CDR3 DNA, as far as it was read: TGTGCCAGCAGCTTAGGGACAGGGAGTGGAACTGAA.

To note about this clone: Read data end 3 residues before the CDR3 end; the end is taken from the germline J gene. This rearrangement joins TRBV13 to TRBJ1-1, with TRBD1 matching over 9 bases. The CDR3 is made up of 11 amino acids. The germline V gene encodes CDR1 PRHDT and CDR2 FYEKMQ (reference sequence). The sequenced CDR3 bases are TGTGCCAGCAGCCGGGACAGGGAG. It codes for CASSRDRE. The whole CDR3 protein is CASSRDREAFF.

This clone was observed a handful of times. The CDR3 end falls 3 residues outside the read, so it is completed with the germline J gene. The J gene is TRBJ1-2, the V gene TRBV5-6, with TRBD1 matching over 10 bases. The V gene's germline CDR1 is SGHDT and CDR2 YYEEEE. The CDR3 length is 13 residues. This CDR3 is CASSPMGQGRYTF. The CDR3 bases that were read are TGTGCCAGCAGCCCGATGGGACAGGGGCGC. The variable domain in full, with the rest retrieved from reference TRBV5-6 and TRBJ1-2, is DAGVTQSPTHLIKTRGQQVTLRCSPKSGHDTVSWYQQALGQGPQFIFQYYEEEERQRGNFPDRFSGHQFPNYSSELNVNALLLGDSALYLCASSPMGQGRYTFGSGTRLTVV.

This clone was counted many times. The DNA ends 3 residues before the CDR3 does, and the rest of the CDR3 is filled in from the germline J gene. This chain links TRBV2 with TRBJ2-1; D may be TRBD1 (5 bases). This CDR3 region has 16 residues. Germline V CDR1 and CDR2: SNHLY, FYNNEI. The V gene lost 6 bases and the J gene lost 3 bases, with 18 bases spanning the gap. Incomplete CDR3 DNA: TGTGCCAGCAGACAAGGGGTGATAGGGGTCTACAATGAG. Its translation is CASRQGVIGVYNE. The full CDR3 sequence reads CASRQGVIGVYNEQFF.

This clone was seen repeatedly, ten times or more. The part of the CDR3 DNA that was read is TGTGCCAGCAGCTTAGATTGGGCCCTAAATCCCCACGAG. Residues: CASSLDWALNPHE. The full CDR3 protein is CASSLDWALNPHEQYF. The genes are TRBV7-8 and TRBJ2-7; the D is unclear. The read gets to within 3 residues of the CDR3 end, and the germline J gene fills in the rest. Between the trimmed V and J ends, which lost 1 base and 5 bases, there was a span of 18 bases. The germline CDR1 and CDR2 sequences are SGHVS and FQNEAQ. The CDR3 is made up of 16 amino acids.

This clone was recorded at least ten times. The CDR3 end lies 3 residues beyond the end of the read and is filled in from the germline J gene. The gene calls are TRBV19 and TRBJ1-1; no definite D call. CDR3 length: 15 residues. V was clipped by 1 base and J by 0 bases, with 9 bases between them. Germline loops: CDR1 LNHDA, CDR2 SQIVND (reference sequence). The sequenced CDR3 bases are TGTGCCAGTAGTATAGCGCCCAGAGTGAACACTGAA. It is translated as CASSIAPRVNTE. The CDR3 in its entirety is CASSIAPRVNTEAFF.

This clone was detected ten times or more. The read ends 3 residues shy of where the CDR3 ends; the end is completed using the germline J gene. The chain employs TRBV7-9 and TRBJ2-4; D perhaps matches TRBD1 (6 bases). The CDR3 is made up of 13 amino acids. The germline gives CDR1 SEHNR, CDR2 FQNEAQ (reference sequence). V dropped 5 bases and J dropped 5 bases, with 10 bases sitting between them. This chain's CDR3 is CASSLRTENIQYF. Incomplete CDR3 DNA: TGTGCCAGCAGCCTAAGGACAGAAAACATT.

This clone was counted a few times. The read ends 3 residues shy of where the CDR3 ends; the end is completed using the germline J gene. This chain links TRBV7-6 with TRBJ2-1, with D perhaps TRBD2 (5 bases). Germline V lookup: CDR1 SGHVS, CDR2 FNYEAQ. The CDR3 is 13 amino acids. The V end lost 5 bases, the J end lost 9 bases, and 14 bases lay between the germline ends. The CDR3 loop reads CASSPAGEGEQFF. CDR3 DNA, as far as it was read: TGTGCCAGCAGCCCGGCCGGTGAGGGTGAG.

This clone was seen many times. The covered CDR3 bases are TGCGCCAGCAGCAGTCAGGGGGGAGCTAATGAAAAA. It specifies CASSSQGGANEK. The whole CDR3 sequence reads CASSSQGGANEKLFF. The V gene is TRBV5-1, the J gene TRBJ1-4, with 7 bases matching TRBD1. The read stops 3 residues short of the end of the CDR3; the missing end is completed from the germline J gene. The germline gives CDR1 SGHRS, CDR2 YFSETQ. The CDR3 sequence is 15 residues long. V trimming: 4 bases; J trimming: 3 bases; junction bases outside the gene matches: 6.

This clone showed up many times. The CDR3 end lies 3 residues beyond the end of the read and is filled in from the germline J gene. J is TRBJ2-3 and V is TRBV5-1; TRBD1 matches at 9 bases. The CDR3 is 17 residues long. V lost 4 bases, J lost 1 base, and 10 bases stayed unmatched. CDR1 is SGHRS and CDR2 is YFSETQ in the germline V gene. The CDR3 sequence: CASSLQTGGGGTDTQYF. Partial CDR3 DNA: TGCGCCAGCAGCCTACAAACAGGGGGCGGGGGCACAGATACG.

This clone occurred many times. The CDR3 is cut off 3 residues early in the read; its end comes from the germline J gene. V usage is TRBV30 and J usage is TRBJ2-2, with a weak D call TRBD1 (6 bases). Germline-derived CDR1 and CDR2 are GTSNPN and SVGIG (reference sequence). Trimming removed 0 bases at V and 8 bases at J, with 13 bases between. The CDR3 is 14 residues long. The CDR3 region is CAWSVIQGIGELFF. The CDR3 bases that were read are TGTGCCTGGAGTGTAATACAGGGCATAGGGGAG.

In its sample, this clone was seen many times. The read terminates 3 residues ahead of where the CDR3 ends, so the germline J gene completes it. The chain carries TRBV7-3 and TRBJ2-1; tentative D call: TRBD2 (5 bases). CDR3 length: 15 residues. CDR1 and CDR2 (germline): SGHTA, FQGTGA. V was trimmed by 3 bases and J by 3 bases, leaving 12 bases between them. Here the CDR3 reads CASSFGVGSYNEQFF. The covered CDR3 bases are TGTGCCAGCAGCTTCGGGGTCGGTAGCTACAATGAG.

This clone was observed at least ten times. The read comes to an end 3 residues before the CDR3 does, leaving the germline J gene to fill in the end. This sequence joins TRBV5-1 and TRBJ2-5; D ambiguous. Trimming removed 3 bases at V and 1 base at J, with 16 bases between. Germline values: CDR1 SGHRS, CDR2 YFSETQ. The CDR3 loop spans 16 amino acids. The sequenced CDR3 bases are TGCGCCAGCAGCTCACCCGAACGACACTTCCAAGAGACC. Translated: CASSSPERHFQET. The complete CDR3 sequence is CASSSPERHFQETQYF.

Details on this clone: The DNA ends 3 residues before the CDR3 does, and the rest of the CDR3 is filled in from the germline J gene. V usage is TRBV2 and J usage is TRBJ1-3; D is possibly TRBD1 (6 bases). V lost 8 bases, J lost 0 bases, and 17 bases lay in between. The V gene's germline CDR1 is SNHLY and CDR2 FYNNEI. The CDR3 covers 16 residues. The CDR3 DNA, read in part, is TGTGCCAGCTTTGGGGGCCGACGGGGCTCTGGAAACACC. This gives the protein CASFGGRRGSGNT. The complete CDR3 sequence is CASFGGRRGSGNTIYF.

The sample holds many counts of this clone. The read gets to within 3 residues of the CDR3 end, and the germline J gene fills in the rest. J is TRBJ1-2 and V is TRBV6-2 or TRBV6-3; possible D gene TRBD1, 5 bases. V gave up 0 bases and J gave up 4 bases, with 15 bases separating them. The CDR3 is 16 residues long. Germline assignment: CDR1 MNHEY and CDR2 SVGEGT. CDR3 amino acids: CASSYSSFRTRYGYTF. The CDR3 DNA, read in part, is TGTGCCAGCAGTTACTCCTCTTTCCGGACACGCTATGGC.

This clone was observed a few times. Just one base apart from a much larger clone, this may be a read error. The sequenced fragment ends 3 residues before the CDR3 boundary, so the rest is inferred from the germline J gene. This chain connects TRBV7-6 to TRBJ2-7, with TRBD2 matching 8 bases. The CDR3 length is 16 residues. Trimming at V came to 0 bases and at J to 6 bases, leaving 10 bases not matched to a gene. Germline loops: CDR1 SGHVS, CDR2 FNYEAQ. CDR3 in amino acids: CASSLAAGTSILEQYF. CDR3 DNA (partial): TGTGCCAGCAGCTTAGCCGCGGGGACTAGTATCCTCGAG.